This T cell receptor beta chain came from a study of T-cell reconstitution after alpha-beta-depleted transplantation in children. Preparing the TCRbeta library involved the use of unique molecular identifiers. TCRdb ran MiXCR on the PCR reads and lists one entry per CDR3 protein. The sample yields roughly 200,000 distinct CDR3 sequences, about 8.7% seen once. General study results and limits: T-cell counts and diversity at one year post-transplant came mainly from newly produced T cells.

There are many counts of this clonotype. The antigen is unknown. The CDR3 spans 16 residues. V was trimmed by 0 bases and J by 2 bases, leaving 11 bases between them. Per the germline V gene, CDR1 is SGHKS and CDR2 is YYEKEE (reference sequence). The specimen comprised PBMCs, mostly from graft donor cells, sampled 360 days after TCRalphabeta/CD19-depleted stem cell transplant. The clonotype comes from a male patient aged 2 to 10 who had a stem cell transplant for acute myeloid leukemia, so the T cells may come from the graft donor. The chain employs TRBV5-5 and TRBJ2-2, with D perhaps TRBD2 (5 bases). The CDR3 bases are TGTGCCAGCAGCTTGGGGCCCCGACTAAACACCGGGGAGCTGTTTTTT. Translating it yields CASSLGPRLNTGELFF.